This is a list of T cell receptor beta chains from one sample in a study of cytomegalovirus exposure and HLA in healthy donors. Only in-frame clones appear in the TCRdb table, and some are missing; sequencing was by immunoSEQ multiplex PCR. Among 150,000 to 200,000 clones listed, around 80% were seen once. Sequencing was performed on PBMCs. The receptors come from a woman aged 30 to 39 in good health and CMV-seropositive. CDR3s include the opening cysteine and the closing phenylalanine or tryptophan.

j_gene | v_gene | CDR3aa
TRBJ2-5 | TRBV5-1 | CASSSGQSQETQYF
TRBJ1-6 | TRBV5-1 | CASSPEGGAGYSPLHF
TRBJ2-2 | TRBV7-3 | CASSLTEAGELFF
TRBJ1-5 | TRBV28 | CASSIGGTVLNQPQHF
TRBJ2-2 | TRBV4-2 | CASTRGGELFF
TRBJ1-3 | TRBV19 | CASSLLGAGNTIYF
TRBJ2-3 | TRBV11-3 | CASSPARVGLAGHTDTQYF
TRBJ2-7 | TRBV7-2 | CASSSGTGGGYEQYF
TRBJ2-7 | TRBV11-3 | CASSLERRANEQYF
TRBJ1-5 | TRBV6-6 | CASNRDRNQPQHF
TRBJ2-1 | TRBV27 | CASSPSAGRASGVPNNEQFF
TRBJ1-5 | TRBV20-1 | CSARTTRLQHF
TRBJ2-7 | TRBV18 | CASSPRTGGIYEQYF
TRBJ2-1 | TRBV7-2 | CASSSRLAGVYNEQFF
TRBJ2-7 | TRBV5-1 | CASSLRTGNPYEQYF
TRBJ1-2 | TRBV6-5 | CASSDRARANYGYTF
TRBJ1-2 | TRBV7-2 | CASSFTGAYGYTF
TRBJ1-4 | TRBV9 | CASSASGGGNEKLFF
TRBJ2-7 | TRBV19 | CASSMSTYLTNYEQYF
NA | TRBV6-5 | CASSYRQDSYEQYF
TRBJ2-7 | TRBV6-5 | CASSYSQGSRSYEQYF
TRBJ2-3 | TRBV30 | CARLRTGDFMGTDTQYF
TRBJ1-2 | TRBV4-3 | CASSRTQGSYTF
TRBJ2-1 | TRBV14 | CASGGGYYNEQFF
TRBJ2-7 | TRBV28 | CAGGHQGENEQYF
TRBJ2-4 | TRBV7-9 | CASSLGGGGENIQYF
TRBJ1-3 | TRBV30 | CAWSGIRGGTIYF
TRBJ2-1 | TRBV9 | CASSVASRDNEQFF
TRBJ2-1 | TRBV4-3 | CASSQGRVAGTNEQFF
TRBJ2-7 | TRBV30 | CALDWFREQYF
TRBJ2-6 | TRBV28 | CASTVGQGDRRANVLTF
TRBJ1-3 | TRBV9 | CASSVGHFSGNTIYF
TRBJ2-3 | TRBV28 | CASRSGGVGKGDTQYF
NA | TRBV5-3 | CARRRGRSSYEQYF
TRBJ1-1 | TRBV11-3 | CASSFQAGAGVNTEAFF
TRBJ2-7 | TRBV11-1 | CASSSDRAYEQYF
TRBJ1-2 | TRBV4-1 | CASSPLGDRGRGGYTF
TRBJ2-3 | TRBV2 | CASSEIRVGTDTQYF
TRBJ2-7 | TRBV4-2 | CASSQDLQSAGYEQYF
TRBJ1-5 | TRBV19 | CAMGPNQPQHF
TRBJ1-3 | TRBV2 | CASSDKGRTGNTIYF
TRBJ1-2 | TRBV19 | CASSMTSLGPSGGYTF
TRBJ2-2 | TRBV5-4 | CASSLPSGGTGELFF
TRBJ2-3 | TRBV4-1 | CASSQEISRGGTDTQYF
TRBJ1-5 | TRBV28 | CASSLRPQGDSNQPQHF
TRBJ2-3 | TRBV27 | CASKLSGSTDTQYF
TRBJ2-5 | TRBV4-1 | CASSQRLALETQYF
TRBJ2-2 | TRBV7-2 | CASSTTGGSGELFF
TRBJ2-7 | TRBV6-1 | CASRGASSYEQYF
TRBJ2-3 | TRBV5-1 | CASSPGGPQAPDTQYF
TRBJ1-4 | TRBV30 | CAWSLGTDNEKLFF
TRBJ1-1 | TRBV7-3 | CASSTRTSTEAFF
TRBJ1-2 | TRBV9 | CASSPTSGVYGYTF
TRBJ2-2 | TRBV2 | CASRADGGELFF
TRBJ1-1 | TRBV11-3 | CASSLVSPEAFF
TRBJ1-5 | TRBV27 | CASKEGVVSNQPQHF
TRBJ1-5 | TRBV4-1 | CASSQARTAQPQHF
TRBJ1-2 | TRBV27 | CASSSGQGNYGYTF